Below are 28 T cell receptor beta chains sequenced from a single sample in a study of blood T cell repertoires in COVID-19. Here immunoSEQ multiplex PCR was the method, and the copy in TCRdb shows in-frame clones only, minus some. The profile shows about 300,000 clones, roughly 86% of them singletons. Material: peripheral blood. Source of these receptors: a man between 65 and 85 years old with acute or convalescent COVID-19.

This CDR3 reads CASSPTPGTSGVSSYEQYF. In DNA form, the CDR3 reads TGTGCCAGCAGCCCCACCCCGGGGACTAGCGGGGTAAGCTCCTACGAGCAGTACTTC. This chain joins TRBV3-1 (or the pseudogene TRBV3-2) and TRBJ2-7, with 13 bases aligning to TRBD2. V gave up 4 bases and J gave up 0 bases; unmatched junction bases: 12. The CDR3 runs 19 residues. The germline V gene has CDR1 LGHDT and CDR2 YNNKEL (reference sequence).

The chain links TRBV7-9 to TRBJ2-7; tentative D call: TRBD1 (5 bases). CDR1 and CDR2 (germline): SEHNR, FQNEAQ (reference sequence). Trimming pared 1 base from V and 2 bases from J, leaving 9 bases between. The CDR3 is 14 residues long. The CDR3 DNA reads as TGTGCCAGCAGCTTAGAAGACAGTCCCTACGAGCAGTACTTC. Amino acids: CASSLEDSPYEQYF.

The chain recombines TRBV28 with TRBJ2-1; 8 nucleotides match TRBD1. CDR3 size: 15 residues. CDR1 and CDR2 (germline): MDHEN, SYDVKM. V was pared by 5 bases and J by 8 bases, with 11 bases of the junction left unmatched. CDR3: CASSPYRGKVDEQFF. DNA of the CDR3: TGTGCCAGCAGTCCTTACAGGGGGAAGGTCGATGAGCAGTTCTTC. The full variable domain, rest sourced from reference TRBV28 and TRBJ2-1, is DVKVTQSSRYLVKRTGEKVFLECVQDMDHENMFWYRQDPGLGLRLIYFSYDVKMKEKGDIPEGYSVSREKKERFSLILESASTNQTSMYLCASSPYRGKVDEQFFGPGTRLTVL.

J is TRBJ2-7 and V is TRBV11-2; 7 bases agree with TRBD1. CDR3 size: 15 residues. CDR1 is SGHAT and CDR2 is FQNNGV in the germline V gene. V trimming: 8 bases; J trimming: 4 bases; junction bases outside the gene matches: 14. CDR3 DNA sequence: TGTGCCAGCGTGGAGAGTTTGAACAGGGGTTACGAGCAGTACTTC. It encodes CASVESLNRGYEQYF.

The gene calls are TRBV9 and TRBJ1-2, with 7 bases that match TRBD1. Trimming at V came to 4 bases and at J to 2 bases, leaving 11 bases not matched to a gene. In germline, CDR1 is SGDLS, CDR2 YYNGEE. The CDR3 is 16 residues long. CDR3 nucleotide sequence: TGTGCCAGCAGCACCCGACAGGGCCACTCAAACTATGGCTACACCTTC. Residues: CASSTRQGHSNYGYTF.

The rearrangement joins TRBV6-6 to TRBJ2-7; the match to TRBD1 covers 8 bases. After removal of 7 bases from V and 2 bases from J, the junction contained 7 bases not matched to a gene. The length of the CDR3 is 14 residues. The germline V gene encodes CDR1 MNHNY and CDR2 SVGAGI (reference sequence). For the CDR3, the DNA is TGTGCCAGCAAATCCACGACAGGGGCCTACGAGCAGTACTTC. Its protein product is CASKSTTGAYEQYF.

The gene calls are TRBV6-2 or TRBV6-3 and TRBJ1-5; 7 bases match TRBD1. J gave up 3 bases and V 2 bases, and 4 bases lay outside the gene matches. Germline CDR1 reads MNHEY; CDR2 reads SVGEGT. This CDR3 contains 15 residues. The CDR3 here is CASSYLDRLNQPQHF. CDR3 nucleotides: TGTGCCAGCAGTTACCTGGACAGGCTCAATCAGCCCCAGCATTTT.

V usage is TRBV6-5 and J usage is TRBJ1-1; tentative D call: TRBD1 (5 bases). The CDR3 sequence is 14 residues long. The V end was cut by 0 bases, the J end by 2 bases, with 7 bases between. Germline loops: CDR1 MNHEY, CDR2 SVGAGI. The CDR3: CASSYSGVNTEAFF. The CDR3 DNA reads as TGTGCCAGCAGTTACTCAGGGGTTAACACTGAAGCTTTCTTT.

Written as DNA, the CDR3 is TGTGCCATCAGTGAGTCGGAGGGTCTCGAGCAGTACTTC. Encoded protein: CAISESEGLEQYF. The genes are TRBV10-3 and TRBJ2-7, with D possibly TRBD2 on 6 matching bases. Per germline, CDR1 ENHRY and CDR2 SYGVKD. V lost 0 bases to trimming and J lost 6 bases, with 9 bases between them. The CDR3 extends over 13 amino acids.

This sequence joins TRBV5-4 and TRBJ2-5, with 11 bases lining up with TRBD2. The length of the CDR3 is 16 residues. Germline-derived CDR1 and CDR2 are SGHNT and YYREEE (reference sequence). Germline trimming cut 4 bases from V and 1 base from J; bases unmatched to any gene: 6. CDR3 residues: CASSLTSGGTQETQYF. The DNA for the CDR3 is TGTGCCAGCAGCCTTACTAGCGGGGGTACCCAAGAGACCCAGTACTTC.

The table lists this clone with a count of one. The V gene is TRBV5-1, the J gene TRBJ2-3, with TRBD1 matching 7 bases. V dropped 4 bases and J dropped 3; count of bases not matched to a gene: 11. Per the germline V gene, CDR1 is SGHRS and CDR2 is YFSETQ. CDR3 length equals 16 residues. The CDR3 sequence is CASSRPTGIGTDTQYF. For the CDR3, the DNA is TGCGCCAGCAGCAGACCGACAGGGATTGGGACAGATACGCAGTATTTT.

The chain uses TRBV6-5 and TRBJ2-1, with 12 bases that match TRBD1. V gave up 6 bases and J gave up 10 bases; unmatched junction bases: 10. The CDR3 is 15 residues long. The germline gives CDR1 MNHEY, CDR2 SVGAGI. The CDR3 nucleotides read TGTGCCAGCAGAAACCCGGGACAGGGGGCACAGGAGCAGTTCTTC. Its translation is CASRNPGQGAQEQFF.

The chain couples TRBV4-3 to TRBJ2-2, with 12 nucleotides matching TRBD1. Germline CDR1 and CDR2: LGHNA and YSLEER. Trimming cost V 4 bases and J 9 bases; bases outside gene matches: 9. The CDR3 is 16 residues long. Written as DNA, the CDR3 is TGCGCCAGCAGCCGCGTGGGGGACAGGGGGCTGAGGGAGCTGTTTTTT. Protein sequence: CASSRVGDRGLRELFF.

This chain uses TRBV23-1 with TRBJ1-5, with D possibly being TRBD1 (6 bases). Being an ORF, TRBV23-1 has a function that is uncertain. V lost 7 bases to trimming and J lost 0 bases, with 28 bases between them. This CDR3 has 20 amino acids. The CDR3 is CASTSHRVGAPPYSNQPQHF. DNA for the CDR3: TGCGCCAGCACTTCTCACCGGGTGGGGGCCCCCCCATATAGCAATCAGCCCCAGCATTTT.

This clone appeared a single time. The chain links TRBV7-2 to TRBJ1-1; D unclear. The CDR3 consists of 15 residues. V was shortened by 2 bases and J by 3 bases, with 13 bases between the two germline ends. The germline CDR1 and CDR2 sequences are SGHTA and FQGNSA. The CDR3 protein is CASSLRGGRDTEAFF. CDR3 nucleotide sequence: TGTGCCAGCAGCTTACGTGGAGGGCGCGACACTGAAGCTTTCTTT.

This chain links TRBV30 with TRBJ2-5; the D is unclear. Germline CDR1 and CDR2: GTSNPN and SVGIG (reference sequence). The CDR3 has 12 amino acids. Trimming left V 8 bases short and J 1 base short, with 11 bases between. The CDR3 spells CARGASQETQYF. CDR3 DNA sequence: TGTGCCAGAGGAGCTAGCCAAGAGACCCAGTACTTC.

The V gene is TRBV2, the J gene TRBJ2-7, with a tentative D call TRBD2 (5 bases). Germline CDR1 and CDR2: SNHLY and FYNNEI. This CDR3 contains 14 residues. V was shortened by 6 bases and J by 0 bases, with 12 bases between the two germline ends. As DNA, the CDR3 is TGTGCCAGCAGAGACGGGAAGGGCTCCTACGAGCAGTACTTC. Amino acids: CASRDGKGSYEQYF.

The CDR3 DNA reads TGCGCCAGCAGCCGACAGGTCGACTATGGCTACACCTTC. It translates to CASSRQVDYGYTF. The chain couples TRBV4-3 to TRBJ1-2; tentative D call: TRBD1 (6 bases). The germline gives CDR1 LGHNA, CDR2 YSLEER. CDR3 length equals 13 residues. V shed 4 bases and J shed 3 bases, with 9 bases lying between them.

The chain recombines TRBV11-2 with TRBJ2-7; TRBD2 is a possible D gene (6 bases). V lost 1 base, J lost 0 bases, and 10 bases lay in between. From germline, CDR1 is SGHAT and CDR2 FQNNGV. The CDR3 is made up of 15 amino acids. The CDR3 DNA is TGTGCCAGCAGCTTAGTTGGGGGGAGCTCCTACGAGCAGTACTTC. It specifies CASSLVGGSSYEQYF.

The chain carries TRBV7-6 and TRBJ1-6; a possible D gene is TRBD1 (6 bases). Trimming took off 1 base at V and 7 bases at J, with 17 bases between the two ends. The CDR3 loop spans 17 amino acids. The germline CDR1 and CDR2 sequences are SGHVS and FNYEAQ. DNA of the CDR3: TGTGCCAGCAGCTTAGAGGTTTGGCAGGGGTGGAATTCACCCCTCCACTTT. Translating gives CASSLEVWQGWNSPLHF.

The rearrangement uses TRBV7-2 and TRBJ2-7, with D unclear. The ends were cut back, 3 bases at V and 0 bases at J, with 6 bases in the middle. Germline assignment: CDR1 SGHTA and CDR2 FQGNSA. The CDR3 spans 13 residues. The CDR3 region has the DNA TGTGCCAGCAGCTTGGGCCCCTCCTACGAGCAGTACTTC. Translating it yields CASSLGPSYEQYF.

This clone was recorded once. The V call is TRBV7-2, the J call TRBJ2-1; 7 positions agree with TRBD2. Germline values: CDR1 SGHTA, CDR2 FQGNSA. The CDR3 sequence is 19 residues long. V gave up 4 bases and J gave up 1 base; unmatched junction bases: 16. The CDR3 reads CASSSSAGLAAISYNEQFF. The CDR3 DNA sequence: TGTGCCAGCAGCTCCTCAGCGGGTCTAGCGGCCATATCCTACAATGAGCAGTTCTTC.

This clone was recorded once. The CDR3 region is CASHDGGNTEAFF. CDR3 DNA sequence: TGCGCCAGTCATGACGGGGGGAACACTGAAGCTTTCTTT. The V call is TRBV5-1, the J call TRBJ1-1, with a weak D call TRBD1 (5 bases). The CDR3 contains 13 residues. Germline V gene sequence: CDR1 SGHRS, CDR2 YFSETQ. Trimming cost V 8 bases and J 1 base, with 12 bases left between them.

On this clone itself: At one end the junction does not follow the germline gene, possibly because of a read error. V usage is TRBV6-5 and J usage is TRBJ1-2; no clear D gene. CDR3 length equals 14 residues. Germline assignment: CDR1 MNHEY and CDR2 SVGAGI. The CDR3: CASSYSRPNHGYTF. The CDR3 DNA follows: TGTGCCAGCAGTTACTCGCGCCCTAACCATGGCTACACCTTC.

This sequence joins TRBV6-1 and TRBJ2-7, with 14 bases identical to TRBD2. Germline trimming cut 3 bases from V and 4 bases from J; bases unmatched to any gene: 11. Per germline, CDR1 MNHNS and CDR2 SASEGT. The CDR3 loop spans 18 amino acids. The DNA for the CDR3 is TGTGCCAGCAGTGAGGGACTAGCGGGGGCCGGACGGATTTACGAGCAGTACTTC. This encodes CASSEGLAGAGRIYEQYF.

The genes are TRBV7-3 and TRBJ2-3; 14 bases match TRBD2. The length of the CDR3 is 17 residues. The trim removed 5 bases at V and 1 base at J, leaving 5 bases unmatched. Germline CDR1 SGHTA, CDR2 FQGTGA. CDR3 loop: CASSPGLAGGRTDTQYF. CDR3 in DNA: TGTGCCAGCAGCCCCGGACTAGCGGGGGGTCGCACAGATACGCAGTATTTT.

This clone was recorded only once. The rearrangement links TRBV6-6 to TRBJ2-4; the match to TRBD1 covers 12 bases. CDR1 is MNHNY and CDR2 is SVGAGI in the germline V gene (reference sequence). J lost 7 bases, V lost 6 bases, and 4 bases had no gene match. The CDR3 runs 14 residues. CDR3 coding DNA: TGTGCCAGCAGCAAGGGACAGGGGGCGAACATTCAGTACTTC. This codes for CASSKGQGANIQYF.

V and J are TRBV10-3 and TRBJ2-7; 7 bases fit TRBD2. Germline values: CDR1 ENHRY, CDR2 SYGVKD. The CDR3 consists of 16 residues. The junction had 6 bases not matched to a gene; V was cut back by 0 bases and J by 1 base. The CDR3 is CAISESWRGLSYEQYF. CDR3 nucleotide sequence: TGTGCCATCAGTGAGTCTTGGCGGGGGTTATCCTACGAGCAGTACTTC.